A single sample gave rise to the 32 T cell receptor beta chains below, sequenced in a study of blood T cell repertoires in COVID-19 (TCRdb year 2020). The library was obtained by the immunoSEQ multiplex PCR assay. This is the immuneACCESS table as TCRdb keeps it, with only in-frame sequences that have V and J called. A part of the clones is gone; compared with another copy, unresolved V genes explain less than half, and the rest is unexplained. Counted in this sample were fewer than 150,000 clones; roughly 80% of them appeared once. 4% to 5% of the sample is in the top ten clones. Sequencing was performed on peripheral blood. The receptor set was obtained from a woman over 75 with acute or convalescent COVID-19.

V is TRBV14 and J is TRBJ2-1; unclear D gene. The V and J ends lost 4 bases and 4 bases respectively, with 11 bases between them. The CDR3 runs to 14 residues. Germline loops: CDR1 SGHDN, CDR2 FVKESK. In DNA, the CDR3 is TGTGCCAGCAGCCCCGTCTCCGTATACAATGAGCAGTTCTTC. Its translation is CASSPVSVYNEQFF.

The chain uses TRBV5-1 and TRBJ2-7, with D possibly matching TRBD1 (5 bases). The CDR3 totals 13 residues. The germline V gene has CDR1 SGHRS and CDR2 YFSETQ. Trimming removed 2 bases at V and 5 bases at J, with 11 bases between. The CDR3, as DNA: TGCGCCAGCAGCTTCCAGGGTGGCCACGAGCAGTACTTC. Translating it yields CASSFQGGHEQYF.

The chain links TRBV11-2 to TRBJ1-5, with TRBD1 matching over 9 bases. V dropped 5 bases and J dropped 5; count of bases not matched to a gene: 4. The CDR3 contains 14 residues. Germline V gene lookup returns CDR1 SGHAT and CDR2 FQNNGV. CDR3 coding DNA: TGTGCCAGCAGCCCCGGGACAGGGTATCAGCCCCAGCATTTT. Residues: CASSPGTGYQPQHF.

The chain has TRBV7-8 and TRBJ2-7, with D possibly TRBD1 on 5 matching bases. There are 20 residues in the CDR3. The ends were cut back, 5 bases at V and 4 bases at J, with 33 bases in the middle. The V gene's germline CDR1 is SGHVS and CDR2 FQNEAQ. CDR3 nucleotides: TGTGCCAGCAGCAACGCTGACAGACTTGAAGCCCTCGTCCTTCCTTACGAGCAGTACTTC. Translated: CASSNADRLEALVLPYEQYF.

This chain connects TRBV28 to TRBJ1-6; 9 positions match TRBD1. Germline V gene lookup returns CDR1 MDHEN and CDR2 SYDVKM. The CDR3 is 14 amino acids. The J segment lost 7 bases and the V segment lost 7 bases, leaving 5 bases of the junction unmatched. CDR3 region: CASINRGPNSPLHF. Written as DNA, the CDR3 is TGTGCCAGCATTAACAGGGGGCCGAATTCACCCCTCCACTTT.

The CDR3 nucleotides read TGTGCCAGCAGTTACCGACAGGGGTTCGATCAGCCCCAGCATTTT. It encodes CASSYRQGFDQPQHF. V is TRBV27 and J is TRBJ1-5; TRBD1 matches 8 bases. The V gene end was trimmed by 4 bases and the J gene end by 5 bases; junction bases not matched to a gene: 7. The CDR3 has 15 amino acids. Germline CDR1 is MNHEY and CDR2 is SMNVEV (reference sequence).

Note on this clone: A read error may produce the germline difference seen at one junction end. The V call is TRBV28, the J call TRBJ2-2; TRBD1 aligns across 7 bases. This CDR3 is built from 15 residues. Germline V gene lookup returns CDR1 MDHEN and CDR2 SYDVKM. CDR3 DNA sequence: TGTGCCAGCAGTTTCCGGCAGGGGGAACACCGGGGAGCTGTTTTT. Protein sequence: CASSFRQGEHRGAVF.

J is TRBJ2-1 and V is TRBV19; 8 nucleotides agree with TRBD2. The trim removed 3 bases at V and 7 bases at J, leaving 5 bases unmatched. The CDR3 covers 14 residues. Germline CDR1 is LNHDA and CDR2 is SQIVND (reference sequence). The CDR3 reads CASSMGGGRNEQFF. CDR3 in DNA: TGTGCCAGTAGTATGGGCGGGGGGCGAAATGAGCAGTTCTTC.

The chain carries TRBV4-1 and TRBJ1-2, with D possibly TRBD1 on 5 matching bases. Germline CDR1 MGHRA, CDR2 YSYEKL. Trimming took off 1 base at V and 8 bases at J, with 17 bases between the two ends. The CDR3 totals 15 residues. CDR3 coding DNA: TGCGCCAGCAGCCAAGGAGGCAGGGTGGGTTACGGCTACACCTTC. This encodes CASSQGGRVGYGYTF.

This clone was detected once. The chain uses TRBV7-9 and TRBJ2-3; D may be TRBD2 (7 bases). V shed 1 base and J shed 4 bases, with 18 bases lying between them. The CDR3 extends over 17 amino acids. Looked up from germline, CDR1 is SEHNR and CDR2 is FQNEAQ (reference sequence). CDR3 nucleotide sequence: TGTGCCAGCAGCTTAGGTCTGGGTAGGGGGGGCGCAGATACGCAGTATTTT. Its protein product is CASSLGLGRGGADTQYF.

CDR3 DNA: TGTGCCAGCAGTCCGGGGGTTGGGTACGAGCAGTACTTC. Translation gives CASSPGVGYEQYF. This sequence joins TRBV7-8 and TRBJ2-7; perhaps TRBD2 as D (6 bases). This CDR3 has 13 residues. Trimming removed 6 bases at V and 4 bases at J, with 13 bases between. Germline assignment: CDR1 SGHVS and CDR2 FQNEAQ.

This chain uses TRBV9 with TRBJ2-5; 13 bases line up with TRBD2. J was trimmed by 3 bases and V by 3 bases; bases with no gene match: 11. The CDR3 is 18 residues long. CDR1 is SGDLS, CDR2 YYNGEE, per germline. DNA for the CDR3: TGTGCCAGCAGCGCTAGCGGAGGGGGACTAGCGGGAAAAGAGACCCAGTACTTC. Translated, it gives CASSASGGGLAGKETQYF.

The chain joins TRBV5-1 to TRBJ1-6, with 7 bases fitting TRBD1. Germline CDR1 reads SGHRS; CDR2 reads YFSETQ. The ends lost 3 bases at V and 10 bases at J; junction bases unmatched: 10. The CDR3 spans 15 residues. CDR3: CASSSETGSGSPLHF. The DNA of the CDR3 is TGCGCCAGCAGCTCGGAGACAGGGTCAGGGTCACCCCTCCACTTT.

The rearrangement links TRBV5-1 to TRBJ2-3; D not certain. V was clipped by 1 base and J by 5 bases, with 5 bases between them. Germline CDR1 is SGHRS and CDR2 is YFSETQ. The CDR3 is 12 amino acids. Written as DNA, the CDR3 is TGCGCCAGCAGCTTGTCGTTAGATACGCAGTATTTT. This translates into CASSLSLDTQYF.

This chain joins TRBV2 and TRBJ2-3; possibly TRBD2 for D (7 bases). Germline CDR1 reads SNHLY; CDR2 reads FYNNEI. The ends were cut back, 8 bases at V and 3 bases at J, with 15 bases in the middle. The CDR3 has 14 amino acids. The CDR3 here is CASGGGRETDTQYF. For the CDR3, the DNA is TGTGCCAGCGGAGGGGGGAGGGAGACAGATACGCAGTATTTT.

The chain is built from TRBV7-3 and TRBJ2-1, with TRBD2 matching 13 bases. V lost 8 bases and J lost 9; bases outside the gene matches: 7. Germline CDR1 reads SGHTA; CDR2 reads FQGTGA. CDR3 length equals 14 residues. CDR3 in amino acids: CASRRTSGGTEQFF. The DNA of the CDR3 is TGTGCCAGCCGAAGGACTAGCGGGGGTACTGAGCAGTTCTTC. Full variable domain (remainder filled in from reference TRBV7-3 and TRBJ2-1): GAGVSQTPSNKVTEKGKYVELRCDPISGHTALYWYRQSLGQGPEFLIYFQGTGAADDSGLPNDRFFAVRPEGSVSTLKIQRTERGDSAVYLCASRRTSGGTEQFFGPGTRLTVL.

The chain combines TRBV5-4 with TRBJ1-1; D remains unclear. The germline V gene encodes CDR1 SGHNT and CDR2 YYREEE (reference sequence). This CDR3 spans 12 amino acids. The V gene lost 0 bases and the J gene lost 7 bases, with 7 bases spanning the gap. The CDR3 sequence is CASSLVGVEAFF. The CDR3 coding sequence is TGTGCCAGCAGCTTGGTCGGGGTTGAAGCTTTCTTT.

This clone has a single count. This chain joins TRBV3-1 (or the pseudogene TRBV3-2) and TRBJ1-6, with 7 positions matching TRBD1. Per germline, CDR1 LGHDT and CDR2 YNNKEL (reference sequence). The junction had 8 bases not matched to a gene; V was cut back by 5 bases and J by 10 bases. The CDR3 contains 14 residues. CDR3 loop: CASSETGKESPLHF. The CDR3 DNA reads TGTGCCAGCAGCGAGACAGGGAAGGAATCACCCCTCCACTTT.

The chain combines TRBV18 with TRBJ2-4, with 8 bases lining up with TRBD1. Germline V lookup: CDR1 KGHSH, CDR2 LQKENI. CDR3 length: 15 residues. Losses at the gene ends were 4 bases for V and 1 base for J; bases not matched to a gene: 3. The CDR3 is CASSQTGAAKNIQYF. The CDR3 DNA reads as TGTGCCAGCTCACAGACAGGGGCTGCCAAAAACATTCAGTACTTC.

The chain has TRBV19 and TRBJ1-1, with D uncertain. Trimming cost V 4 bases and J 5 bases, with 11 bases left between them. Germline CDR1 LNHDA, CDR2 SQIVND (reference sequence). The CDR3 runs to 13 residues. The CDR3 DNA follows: TGTGCCAGTAGTACCGCAACGGGGACTGAAGCTTTCTTT. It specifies CASSTATGTEAFF. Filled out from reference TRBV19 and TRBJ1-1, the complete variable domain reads DGGITQSPKYLFRKEGQNVTLSCEQNLNHDAMYWYRQDPGQGLRLIYYSQIVNDFQKGDIAEGYSVSREKKESFPLTVTSAQKNPTAFYLCASSTATGTEAFFGQGTRLTVV.

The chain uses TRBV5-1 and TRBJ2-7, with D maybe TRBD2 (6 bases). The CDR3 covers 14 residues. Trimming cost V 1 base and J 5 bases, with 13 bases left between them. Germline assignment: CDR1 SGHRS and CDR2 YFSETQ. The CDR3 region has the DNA TGCGCCAGCAGCTTGTTCGCGGGGTCCGACGAGCAGTACTTC. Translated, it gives CASSLFAGSDEQYF.

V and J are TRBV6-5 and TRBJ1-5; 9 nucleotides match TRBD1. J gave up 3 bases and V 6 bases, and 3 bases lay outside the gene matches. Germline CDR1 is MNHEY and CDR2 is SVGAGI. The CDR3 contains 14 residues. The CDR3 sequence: CASRRTGDNQPQHF. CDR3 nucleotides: TGTGCCAGCAGGAGGACAGGGGACAATCAGCCCCAGCATTTT.

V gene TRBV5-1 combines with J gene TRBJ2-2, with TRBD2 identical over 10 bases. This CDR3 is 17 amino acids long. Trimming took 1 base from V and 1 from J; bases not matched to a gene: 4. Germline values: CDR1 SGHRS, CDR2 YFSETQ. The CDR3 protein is CASSLLGTSENTGELFF. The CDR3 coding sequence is TGCGCCAGCAGCTTGCTAGGGACTAGCGAGAACACCGGGGAGCTGTTTTTT.

CDR3 coding DNA: TGCGCCAGCAGCACCTCCGGGACAGGGGGTAGTGAGACCCAGTACTTC. It yields the protein CASSTSGTGGSETQYF. The V gene is TRBV5-1, the J gene TRBJ2-5; 11 nucleotides match TRBD1. CDR3 length: 16 amino acids. CDR1 SGHRS and CDR2 YFSETQ come from the germline V gene. The V and J ends lost 4 bases and 5 bases, in that order; junction bases with no gene match: 10.

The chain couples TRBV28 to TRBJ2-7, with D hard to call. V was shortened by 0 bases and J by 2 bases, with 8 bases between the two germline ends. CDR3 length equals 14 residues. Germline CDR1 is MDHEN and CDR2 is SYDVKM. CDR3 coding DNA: TGTGCCAGCAGTTTATGGAACAGTACCTACGAGCAGTACTTC. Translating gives CASSLWNSTYEQYF.

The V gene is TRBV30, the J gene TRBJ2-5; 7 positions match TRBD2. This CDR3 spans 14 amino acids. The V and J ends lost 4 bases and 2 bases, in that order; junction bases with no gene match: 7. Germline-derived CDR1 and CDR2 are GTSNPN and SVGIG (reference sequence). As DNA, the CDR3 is TGTGCCTGGACTAGCGGAGGGGCTCAAGAGACCCAGTACTTC. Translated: CAWTSGGAQETQYF. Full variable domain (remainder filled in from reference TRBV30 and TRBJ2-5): SQTIHQWPATLVQPVGSPLSLECTVEGTSNPNLYWYRQAAGRGLQLLFYSVGIGQISSEVPQNLSASRPQDRQFILSSKKLLLSDSGFYLCAWTSGGAQETQYFGPGTRLLVL.

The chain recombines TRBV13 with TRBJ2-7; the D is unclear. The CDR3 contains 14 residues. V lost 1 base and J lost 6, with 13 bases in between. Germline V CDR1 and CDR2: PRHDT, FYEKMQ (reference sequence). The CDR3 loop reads CASSLAHIAAEQYF. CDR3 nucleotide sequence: TGTGCCAGCAGCTTAGCCCACATAGCTGCCGAGCAGTACTTC.

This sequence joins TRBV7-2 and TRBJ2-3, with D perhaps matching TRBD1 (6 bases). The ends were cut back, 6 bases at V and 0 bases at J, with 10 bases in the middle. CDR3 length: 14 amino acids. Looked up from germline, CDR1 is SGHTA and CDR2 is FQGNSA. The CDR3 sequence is CASRGTLSTDTQYF. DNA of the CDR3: TGTGCCAGCAGAGGGACACTCAGCACAGATACGCAGTATTTT.

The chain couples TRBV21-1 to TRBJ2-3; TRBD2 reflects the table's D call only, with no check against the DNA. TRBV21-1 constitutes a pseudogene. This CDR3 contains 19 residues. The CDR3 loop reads CASSKVGLAGGPTVSTQYF. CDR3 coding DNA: TGTGCCAGCAGCAAGGTGGGACTAGCGGGGGGGCCTACGGTGTCTACGCAGTATTTT.

The CDR3 nucleotides read TGTGCCAGCAGCTTAGTTAGCGGGAGCGACGAGCAGTACTTC. It encodes CASSLVSGSDEQYF. The gene calls are TRBV7-2 and TRBJ2-7, with 9 bases aligning to TRBD2. The germline gives CDR1 SGHTA, CDR2 FQGNSA. Trimming at V came to 1 base and at J to 5 bases, leaving 3 bases not matched to a gene. The CDR3 loop spans 14 amino acids.

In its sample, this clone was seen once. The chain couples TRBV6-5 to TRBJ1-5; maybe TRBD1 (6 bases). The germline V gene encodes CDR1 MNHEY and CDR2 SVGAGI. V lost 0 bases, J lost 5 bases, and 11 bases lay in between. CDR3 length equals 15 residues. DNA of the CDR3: TGTGCCAGCAGTTACTCGTATCAGGGGTATCAGCCCCAGCATTTT. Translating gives CASSYSYQGYQPQHF.

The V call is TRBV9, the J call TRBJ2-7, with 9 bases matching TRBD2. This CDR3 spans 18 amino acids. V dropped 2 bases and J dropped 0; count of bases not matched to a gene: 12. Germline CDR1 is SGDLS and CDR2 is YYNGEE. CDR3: CASSVDSGGHLSSYEQYF. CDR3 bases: TGTGCCAGCAGCGTCGATAGCGGGGGACACCTAAGCTCCTACGAGCAGTACTTC.